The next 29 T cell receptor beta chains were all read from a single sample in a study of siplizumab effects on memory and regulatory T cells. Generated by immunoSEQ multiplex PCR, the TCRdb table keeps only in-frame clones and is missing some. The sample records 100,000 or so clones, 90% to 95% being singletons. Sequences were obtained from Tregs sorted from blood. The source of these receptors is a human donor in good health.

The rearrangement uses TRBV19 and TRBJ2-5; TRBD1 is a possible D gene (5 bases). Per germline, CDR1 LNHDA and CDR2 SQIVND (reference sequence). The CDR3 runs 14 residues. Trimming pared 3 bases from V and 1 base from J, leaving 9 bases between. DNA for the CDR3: TGTGCCAGTAGTATCCCAGGGCTCCAAGAGACCCAGTACTTC. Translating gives CASSIPGLQETQYF.

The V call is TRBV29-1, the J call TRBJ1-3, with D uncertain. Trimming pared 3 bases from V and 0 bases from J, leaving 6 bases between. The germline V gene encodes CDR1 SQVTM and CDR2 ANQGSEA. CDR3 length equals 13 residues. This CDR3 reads CSVDEISGNTIYF. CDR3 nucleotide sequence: TGCAGCGTTGACGAAATCTCTGGAAACACCATATATTTT.

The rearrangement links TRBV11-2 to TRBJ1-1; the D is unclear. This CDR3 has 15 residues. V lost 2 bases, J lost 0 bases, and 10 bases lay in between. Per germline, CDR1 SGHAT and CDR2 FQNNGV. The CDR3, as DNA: TGTGCCAGCAGCTTAATGGCCAGTTTGAACACTGAAGCTTTCTTT. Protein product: CASSLMASLNTEAFF.

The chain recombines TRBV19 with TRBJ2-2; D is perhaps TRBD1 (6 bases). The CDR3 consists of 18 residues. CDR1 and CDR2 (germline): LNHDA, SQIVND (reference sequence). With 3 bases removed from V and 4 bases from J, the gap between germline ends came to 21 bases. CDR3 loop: CASSIYRVSLRGTGELFF. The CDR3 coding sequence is TGTGCCAGTAGTATTTACAGGGTTTCTTTACGTGGCACCGGGGAGCTGTTTTTT.

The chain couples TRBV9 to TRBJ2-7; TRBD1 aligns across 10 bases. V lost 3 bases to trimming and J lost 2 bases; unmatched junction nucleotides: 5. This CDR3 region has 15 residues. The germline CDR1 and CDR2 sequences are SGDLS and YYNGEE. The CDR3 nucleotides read TGTGCCAGCAGCGCCTGGGACAGGGGCGCCTACGAGCAGTACTTC. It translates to CASSAWDRGAYEQYF.

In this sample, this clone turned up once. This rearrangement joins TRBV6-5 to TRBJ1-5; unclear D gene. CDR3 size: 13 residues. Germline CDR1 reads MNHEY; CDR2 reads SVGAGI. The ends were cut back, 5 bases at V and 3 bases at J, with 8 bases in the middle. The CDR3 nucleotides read TGTGCCAGCAGTGAACAGATCAATCAGCCCCAGCATTTT. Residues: CASSEQINQPQHF.

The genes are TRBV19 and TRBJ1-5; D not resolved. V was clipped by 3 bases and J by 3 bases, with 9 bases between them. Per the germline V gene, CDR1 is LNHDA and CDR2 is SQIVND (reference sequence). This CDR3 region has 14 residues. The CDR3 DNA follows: TGTGCCAGTAGTATTTTGCTACCCAATCAGCCCCAGCATTTT. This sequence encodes CASSILLPNQPQHF.

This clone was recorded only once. The CDR3 loop reads CASSLAPGDQETQYF. The DNA of the CDR3 is TGCGCCAGCAGCTTGGCCCCGGGAGACCAAGAGACCCAGTACTTC. V gene TRBV5-1 combines with J gene TRBJ2-5, with D tentatively TRBD2 (6 bases). With 0 bases removed from V and 0 bases from J, the gap between germline ends came to 9 bases. CDR1 and CDR2 (germline): SGHRS, YFSETQ. This CDR3 region has 15 residues.

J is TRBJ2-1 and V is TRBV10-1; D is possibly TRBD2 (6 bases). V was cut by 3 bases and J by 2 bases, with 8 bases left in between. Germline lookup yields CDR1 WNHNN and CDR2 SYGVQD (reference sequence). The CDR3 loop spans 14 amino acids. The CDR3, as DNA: TGCGCCAGCAGTGACGGCGGGGCCTACAATGAGCAGTTCTTC. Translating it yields CASSDGGAYNEQFF.

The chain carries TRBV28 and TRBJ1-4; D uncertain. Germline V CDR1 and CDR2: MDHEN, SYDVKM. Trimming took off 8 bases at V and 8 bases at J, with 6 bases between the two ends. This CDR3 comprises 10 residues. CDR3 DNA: TGTGCCAGCTTCGGAGAAAAACTGTTTTTT. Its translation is CASFGEKLFF.

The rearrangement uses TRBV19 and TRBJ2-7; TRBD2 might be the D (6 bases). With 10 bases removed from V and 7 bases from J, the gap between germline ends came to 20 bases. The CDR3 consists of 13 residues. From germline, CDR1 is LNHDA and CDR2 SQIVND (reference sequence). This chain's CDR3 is CATRGVSGREQYF. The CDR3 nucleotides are TGTGCCACTCGAGGGGTTTCAGGGAGGGAGCAGTACTTC.

Written as DNA, the CDR3 is TGTGCCAGCAGCTTCGGGGCTAGCGCTTACGAGCAGTACTTC. Encoded protein: CASSFGASAYEQYF. The rearrangement uses TRBV7-2 and TRBJ2-7; D is possibly TRBD2 (6 bases). Looked up from germline, CDR1 is SGHTA and CDR2 is FQGNSA. This CDR3 region has 14 residues. The V and J ends lost 3 bases and 4 bases respectively, with 13 bases between them.

The CDR3 region is CASSRSVYSGNTIYF. The DNA for the CDR3 is TGTGCCAGTAGTCGGTCAGTTTACTCTGGAAACACCATATATTTT. The chain recombines TRBV19 with TRBJ1-3, with no clear D. The CDR3 totals 15 residues. CDR1 LNHDA and CDR2 SQIVND come from the germline V gene (reference sequence). V was cut by 5 bases and J by 0 bases, with 11 bases left in between.

For the CDR3, the DNA is TGCAGCGTTGAAGATCGGCGGGGCTACTATGGCTACACCTTC. Translation: CSVEDRRGYYGYTF. This chain connects TRBV29-1 to TRBJ1-2, with D maybe TRBD1 (5 bases). The V and J ends lost 0 bases and 3 bases respectively, with 11 bases between them. CDR1 and CDR2 (germline): SQVTM, ANQGSEA. The CDR3 runs 14 residues.

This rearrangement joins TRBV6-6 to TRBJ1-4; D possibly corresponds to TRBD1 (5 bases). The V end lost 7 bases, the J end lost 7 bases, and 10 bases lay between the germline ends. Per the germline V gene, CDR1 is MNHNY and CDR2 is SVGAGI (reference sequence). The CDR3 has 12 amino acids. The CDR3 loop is CASMGVGEKLFF. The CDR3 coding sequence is TGTGCCAGCATGGGGGTGGGTGAAAAACTGTTTTTT.

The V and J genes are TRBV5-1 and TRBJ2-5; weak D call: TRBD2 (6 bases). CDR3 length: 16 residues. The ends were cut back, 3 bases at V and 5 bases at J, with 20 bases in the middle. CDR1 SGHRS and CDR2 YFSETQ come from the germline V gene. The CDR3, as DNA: TGCGCCAGCAGCTCAACCTGGGACTCCCGAGGGGAGACCCAGTACTTC. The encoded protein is CASSSTWDSRGETQYF.

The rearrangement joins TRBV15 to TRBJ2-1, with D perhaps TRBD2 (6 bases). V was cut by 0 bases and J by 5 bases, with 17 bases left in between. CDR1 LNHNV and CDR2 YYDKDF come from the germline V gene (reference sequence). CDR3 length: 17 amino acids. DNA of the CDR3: TGTGCCACCAGCAGAGATCCTGGGGGGTCAATACACAATGAGCAGTTCTTC. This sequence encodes CATSRDPGGSIHNEQFF.

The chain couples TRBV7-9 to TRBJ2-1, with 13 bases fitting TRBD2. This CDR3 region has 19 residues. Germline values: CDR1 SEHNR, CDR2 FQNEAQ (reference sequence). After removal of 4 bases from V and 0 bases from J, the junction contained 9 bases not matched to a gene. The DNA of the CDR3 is TGTGCCAGCAGCTCCACACGACTAGCGGGAGGCTACTCCTACAATGAGCAGTTCTTC. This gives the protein CASSSTRLAGGYSYNEQFF.

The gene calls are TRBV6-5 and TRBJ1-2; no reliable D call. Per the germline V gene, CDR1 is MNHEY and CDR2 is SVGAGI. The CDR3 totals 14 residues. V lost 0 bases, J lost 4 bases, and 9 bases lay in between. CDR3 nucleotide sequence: TGTGCCAGCAGTTACTCGACTAGGAGCTATGGCTACACCTTC. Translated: CASSYSTRSYGYTF.

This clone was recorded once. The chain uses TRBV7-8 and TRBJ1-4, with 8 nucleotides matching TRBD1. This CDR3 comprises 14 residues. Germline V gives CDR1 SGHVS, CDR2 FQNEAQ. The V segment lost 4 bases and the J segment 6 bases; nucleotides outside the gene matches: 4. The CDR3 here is CASSWGQVDEKLFF. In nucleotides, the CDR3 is TGTGCCAGCAGCTGGGGACAGGTTGATGAAAAACTGTTTTTT.

Here the CDR3 DNA reads TGTGCCAGCTCACTAAACCCAGCGGGAGGTTACGAGCAGTACTTC. Its protein product is CASSLNPAGGYEQYF. The genes are TRBV18 and TRBJ2-7, with 9 positions matching TRBD2. Germline V gene sequence: CDR1 KGHSH, CDR2 LQKENI. CDR3 size: 15 residues. V trimming: 4 bases; J trimming: 4 bases; junction bases outside the gene matches: 8.

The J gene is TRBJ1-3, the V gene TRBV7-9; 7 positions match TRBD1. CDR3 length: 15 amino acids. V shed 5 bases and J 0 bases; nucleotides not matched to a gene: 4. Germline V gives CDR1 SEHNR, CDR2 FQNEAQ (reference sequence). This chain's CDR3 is CASSPGQTSGNTIYF. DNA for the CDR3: TGTGCCAGCAGCCCGGGACAGACCTCTGGAAACACCATATATTTT.

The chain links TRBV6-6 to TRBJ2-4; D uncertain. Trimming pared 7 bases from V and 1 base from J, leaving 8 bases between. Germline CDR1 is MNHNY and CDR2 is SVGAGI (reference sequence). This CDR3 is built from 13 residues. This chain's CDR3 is CASTVSAKNIQYF. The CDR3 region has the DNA TGTGCCAGCACGGTCTCTGCCAAAAACATTCAGTACTTC.

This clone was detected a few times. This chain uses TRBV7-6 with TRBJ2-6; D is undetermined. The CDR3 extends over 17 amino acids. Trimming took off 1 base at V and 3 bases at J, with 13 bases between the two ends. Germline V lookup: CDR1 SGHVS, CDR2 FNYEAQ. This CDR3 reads CASSLGPLSGGANVLTF. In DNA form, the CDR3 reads TGTGCCAGCAGCTTAGGTCCTCTGTCTGGTGGGGCCAACGTCCTGACTTTC. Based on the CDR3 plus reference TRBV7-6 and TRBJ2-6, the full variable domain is GAGVSQSPRYKVTKRGQDVALRCDPISGHVSLYWYRQALGQGPEFLTYFNYEAQQDKSGLPNDRFSAERPEGSISTLTIQRTEQRDSAMYRCASSLGPLSGGANVLTFGAGSRLTVL.

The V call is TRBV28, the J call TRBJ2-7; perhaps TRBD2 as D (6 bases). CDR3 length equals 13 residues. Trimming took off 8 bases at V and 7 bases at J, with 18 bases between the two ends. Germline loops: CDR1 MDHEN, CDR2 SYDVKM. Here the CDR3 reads CASHPGARGEQYF. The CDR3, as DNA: TGTGCCAGCCATCCGGGAGCGCGAGGAGAGCAGTACTTC.

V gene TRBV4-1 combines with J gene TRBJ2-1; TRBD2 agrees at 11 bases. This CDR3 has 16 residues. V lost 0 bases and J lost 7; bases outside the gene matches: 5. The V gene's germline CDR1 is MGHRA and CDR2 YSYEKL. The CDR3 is CASSQDQLAGANEQFF. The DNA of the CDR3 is TGCGCCAGCAGCCAAGACCAACTAGCGGGAGCGAATGAGCAGTTCTTC.

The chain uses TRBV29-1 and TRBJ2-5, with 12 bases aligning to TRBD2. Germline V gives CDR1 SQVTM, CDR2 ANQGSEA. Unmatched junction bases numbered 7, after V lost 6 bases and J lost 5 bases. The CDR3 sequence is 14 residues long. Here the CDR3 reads CSVRLAGGGETQYF. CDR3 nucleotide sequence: TGCAGCGTGCGGCTAGCGGGAGGGGGGGAGACCCAGTACTTC.

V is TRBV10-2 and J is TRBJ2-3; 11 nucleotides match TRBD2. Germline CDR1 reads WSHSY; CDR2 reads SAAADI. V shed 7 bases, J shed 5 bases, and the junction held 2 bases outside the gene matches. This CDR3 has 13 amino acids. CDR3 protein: CASNSGRGDTQYF. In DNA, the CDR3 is TGCGCCAGCAATAGCGGGAGGGGAGATACGCAGTATTTT.

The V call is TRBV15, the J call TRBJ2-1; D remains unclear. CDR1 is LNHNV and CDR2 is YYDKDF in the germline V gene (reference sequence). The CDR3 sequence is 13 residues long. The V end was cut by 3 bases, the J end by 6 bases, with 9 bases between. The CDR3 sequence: CATSSRRSNEQFF. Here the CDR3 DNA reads TGTGCCACCAGCAGTCGACGCAGCAATGAGCAGTTCTTC.